This T cell receptor (beta chain) came from a study of T cell responses to AZD1222 COVID-19 vaccine. Here immunoSEQ multiplex PCR was the method, and the copy in TCRdb shows in-frame clones only, minus some. This table holds fewer than 100,000 clones, approximately 90% found once. The CDR3 totals 16 residues. CDR1 and CDR2 (germline): MGHDK, SYGVNS. V was trimmed by 2 bases and J by 3 bases, leaving 13 bases between them. Sequences were derived from peripheral blood, sampled on day 0 of AZD1222 vaccination. This clonotype was sampled from an adult in good health. The rearrangement links TRBV25-1 to TRBJ1-4; a weak D match, TRBD1 (5 bases). In nucleotides, the CDR3 is TGTGCCAGCAGTGAACGGGGCAGGGTATCTAATGAAAAACTGTTTTTT. Residues: CASSERGRVSNEKLFF.